This record looks at one T cell receptor beta chain sequence and its context. As processed by the authors: Amplified reference gene primers provided the basis for estimating nucleated cell counts. Data came from immunoSEQ multiplex PCR; TCRdb stores just in-frame clones and leaves some out. The V and J calls and clone size were taken over from that table, and D and trimming were inferred from the DNA. This table has a few hundred thousand clones, about 88% appearing once. The sample comes from a study of blood T cell repertoires in COVID-19. Turning to the study itself: Acute and convalescent COVID-19 specimens originated in the United States, Italy and Spain. In each case, the material was cDNA or gDNA derived from T cells, B-cell-depleted T cells, or PBMCs.

V lost 3 bases, J lost 3 bases, and 0 bases stayed unmatched. CDR3 size: 13 residues. The genes are TRBV12-3 or TRBV12-4 and TRBJ1-2; TRBD1 matches at 8 bases. This receptor was obtained from a woman in her sixties with COVID-19, enrolled during active disease. The sequencing input was peripheral blood. CDR3 sequence: CASSLDRDYGYTF. Here the CDR3 DNA reads TGTGCCAGCAGTTTGGACAGGGACTATGGCTACACCTTC.